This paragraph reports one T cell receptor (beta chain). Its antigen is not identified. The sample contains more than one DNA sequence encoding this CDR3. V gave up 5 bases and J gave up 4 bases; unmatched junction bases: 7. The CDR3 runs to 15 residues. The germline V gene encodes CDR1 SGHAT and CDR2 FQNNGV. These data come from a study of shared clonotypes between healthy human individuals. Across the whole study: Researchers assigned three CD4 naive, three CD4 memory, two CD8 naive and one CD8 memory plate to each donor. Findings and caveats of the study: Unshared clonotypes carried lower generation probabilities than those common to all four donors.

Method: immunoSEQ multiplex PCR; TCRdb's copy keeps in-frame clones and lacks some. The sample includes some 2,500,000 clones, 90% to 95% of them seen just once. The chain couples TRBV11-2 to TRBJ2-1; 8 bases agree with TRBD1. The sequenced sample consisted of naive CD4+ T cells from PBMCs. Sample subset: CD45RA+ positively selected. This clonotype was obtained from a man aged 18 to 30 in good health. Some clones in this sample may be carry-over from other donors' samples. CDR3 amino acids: CASSLAGGSYNEQFF. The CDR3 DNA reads TGTGCCAGCAGCCTAGCAGGGGGCTCATACAATGAGCAGTTCTTC. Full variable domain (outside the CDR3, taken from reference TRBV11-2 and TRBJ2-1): EAGVAQSPRYKIIEKRQSVAFWCNPISGHATLYWYQQILGQGPKLLIQFQNNGVVDDSQLPKDRFSAERLKGVDSTLKIQPAKLEDSAVYLCASSLAGGSYNEQFFGPGTRLTVL.